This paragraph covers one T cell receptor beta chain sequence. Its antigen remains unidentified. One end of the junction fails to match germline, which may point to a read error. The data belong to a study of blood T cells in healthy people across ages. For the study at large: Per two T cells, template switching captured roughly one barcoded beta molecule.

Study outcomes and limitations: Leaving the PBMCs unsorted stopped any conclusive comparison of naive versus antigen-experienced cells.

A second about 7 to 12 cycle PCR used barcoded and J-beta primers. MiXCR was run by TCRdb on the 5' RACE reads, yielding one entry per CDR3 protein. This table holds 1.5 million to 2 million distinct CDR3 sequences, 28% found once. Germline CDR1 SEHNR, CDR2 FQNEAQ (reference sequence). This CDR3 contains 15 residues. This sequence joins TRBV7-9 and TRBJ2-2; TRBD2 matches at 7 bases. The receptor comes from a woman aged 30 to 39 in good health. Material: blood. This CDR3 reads CASSQPTSATGERFF. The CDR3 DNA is TGTGCCAGCAGCCAACCTACTAGCGCGACCGGGGAGCGGTTTTTT. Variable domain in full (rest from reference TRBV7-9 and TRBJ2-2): DTGVSQNPRHKITKRGQNVTFRCDPISEHNRLYWYRQTLGQGPEFLTYFQNEAQLEKSRLLSDRFSAERPKGSFSTLEIQRTEQGDSAMYLCASSQPTSATGERFFGEGSRLTVL.